The subject of this entry is one TCR beta chain. The CDR3 has 15 residues. CDR1 and CDR2 (germline): GTSNPN, SVGIG (reference sequence). Trimming removed 2 bases from V and 4 bases from J, with 18 bases in between. The source of the sample is a study of identical twins. Only healthy Caucasians were enrolled as donors. TCRdb itself ran the 5' RACE reads through MiXCR, one entry per CDR3 protein. The table records roughly 720,000 distinct CDR3 sequences, around a sixth of them present only once. The data were also submitted as part of a second study, on T cells expressing NK-cell markers.

What was sequenced was PBMCs. The TCR sequence derives from a woman between 18 and 30 years old in good health. The genes are TRBV30 and TRBJ2-7, with a tentative D call TRBD1 (6 bases). Here the CDR3 reads CAWSPQTTGKYEQYF. CDR3 DNA: TGTGCCTGGAGTCCCCAAACTACAGGGAAGTACGAGCAGTACTTC.